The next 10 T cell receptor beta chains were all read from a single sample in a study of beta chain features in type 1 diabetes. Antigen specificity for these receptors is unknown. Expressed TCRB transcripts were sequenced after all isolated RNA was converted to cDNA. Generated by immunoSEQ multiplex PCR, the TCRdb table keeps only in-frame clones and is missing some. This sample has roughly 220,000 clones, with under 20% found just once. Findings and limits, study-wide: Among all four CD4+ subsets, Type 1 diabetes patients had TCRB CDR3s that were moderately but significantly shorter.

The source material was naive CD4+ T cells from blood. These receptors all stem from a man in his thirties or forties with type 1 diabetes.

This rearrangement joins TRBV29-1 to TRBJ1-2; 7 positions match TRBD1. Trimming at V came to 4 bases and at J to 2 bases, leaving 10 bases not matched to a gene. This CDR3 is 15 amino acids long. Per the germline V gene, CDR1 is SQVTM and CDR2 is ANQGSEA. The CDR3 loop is CSVGEWDRENYGYTF. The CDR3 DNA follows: TGCAGCGTTGGAGAGTGGGACAGAGAGAACTATGGCTACACCTTC.

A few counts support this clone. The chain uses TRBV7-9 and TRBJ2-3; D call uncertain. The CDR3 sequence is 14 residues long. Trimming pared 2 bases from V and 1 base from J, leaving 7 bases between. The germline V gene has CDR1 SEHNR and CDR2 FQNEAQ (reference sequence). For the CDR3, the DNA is TGTGCCAGCAGCTTATCGTCGGGCACAGATACGCAGTATTTT. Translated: CASSLSSGTDTQYF.

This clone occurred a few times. CDR3 residues: CASSGPYGNTIYF. CDR3 DNA: TGTGCCAGTAGTGGACCGTACGGAAACACCATATATTTT. The chain has TRBV19 and TRBJ1-3; D remains unclear. CDR1 is LNHDA, CDR2 SQIVND, per germline (reference sequence). With 5 bases removed from V and 4 bases from J, the gap between germline ends came to 9 bases. The CDR3 length is 13 residues.

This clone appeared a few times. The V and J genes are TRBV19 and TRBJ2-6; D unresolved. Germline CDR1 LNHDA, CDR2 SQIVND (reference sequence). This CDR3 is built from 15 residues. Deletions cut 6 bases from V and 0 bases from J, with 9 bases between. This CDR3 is CASRTTLSGANVLTF. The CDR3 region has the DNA TGTGCCAGTAGGACGACACTCTCTGGGGCCAACGTCCTGACTTTC.

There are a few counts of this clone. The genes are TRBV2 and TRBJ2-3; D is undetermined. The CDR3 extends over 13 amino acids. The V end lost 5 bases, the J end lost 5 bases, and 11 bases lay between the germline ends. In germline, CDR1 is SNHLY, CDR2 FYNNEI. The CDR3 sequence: CASSQRLGDTQYF. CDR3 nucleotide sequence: TGTGCCAGCAGTCAGAGGCTGGGAGATACGCAGTATTTT.

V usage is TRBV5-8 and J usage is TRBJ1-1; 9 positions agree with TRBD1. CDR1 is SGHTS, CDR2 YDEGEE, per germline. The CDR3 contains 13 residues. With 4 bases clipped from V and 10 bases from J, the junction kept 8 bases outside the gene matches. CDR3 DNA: TGTGCCAGCAGCGTGGACAGGGGAATGACAGCTTTCTTT. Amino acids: CASSVDRGMTAFF.

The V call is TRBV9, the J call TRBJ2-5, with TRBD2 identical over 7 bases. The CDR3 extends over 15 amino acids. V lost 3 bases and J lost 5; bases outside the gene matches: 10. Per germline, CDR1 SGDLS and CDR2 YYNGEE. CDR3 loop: CASSGGGGGRETQYF. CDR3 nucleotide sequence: TGTGCCAGCAGCGGTGGCGGGGGAGGAAGGGAGACCCAGTACTTC.

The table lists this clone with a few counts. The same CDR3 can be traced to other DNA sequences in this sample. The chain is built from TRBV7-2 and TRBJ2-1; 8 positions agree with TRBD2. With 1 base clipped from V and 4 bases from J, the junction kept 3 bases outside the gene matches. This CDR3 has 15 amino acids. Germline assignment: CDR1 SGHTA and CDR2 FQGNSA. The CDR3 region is CASSLVAGRYNEQFF. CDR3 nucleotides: TGTGCCAGCAGCTTAGTAGCGGGAAGATACAATGAGCAGTTCTTC.

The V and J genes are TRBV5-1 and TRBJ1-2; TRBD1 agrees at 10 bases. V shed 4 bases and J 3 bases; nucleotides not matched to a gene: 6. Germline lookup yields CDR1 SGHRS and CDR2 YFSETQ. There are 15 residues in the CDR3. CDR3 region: CASSPGQGTYYGYTF. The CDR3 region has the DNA TGCGCCAGCAGCCCGGGACAGGGGACTTACTATGGCTACACCTTC.

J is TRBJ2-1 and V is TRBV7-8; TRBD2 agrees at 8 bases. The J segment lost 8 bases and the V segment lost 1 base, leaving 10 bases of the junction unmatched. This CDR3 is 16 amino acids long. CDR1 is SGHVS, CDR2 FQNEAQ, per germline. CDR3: CASSLGGTRSGYEQFF. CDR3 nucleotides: TGTGCCAGCAGCTTAGGGGGGACTAGGTCCGGCTATGAGCAGTTCTTC.